This T cell receptor (beta chain) was captured in a study of blood T cell repertoires in COVID-19. Sequenced by immunoSEQ multiplex PCR; TCRdb stores in-frame clones only, minus some. This table has approximately 470,000 clones, approximately 86% appearing once. The study drew participants aged about 18 to 89 years from approximately 25 US areas. The CDR3 sequence is 15 residues long. Germline CDR1 LNHDA, CDR2 SQIVND (reference sequence). The J segment lost 4 bases and the V segment lost 2 bases, leaving 7 bases of the junction unmatched. The rearrangement joins TRBV19 to TRBJ1-2, with 7 bases that match TRBD1. The TCR comes from a woman aged 18 to 35 who had recovered from COVID-19. The sequencing input was PBMCs or T cells enriched from blood (not recorded which). The CDR3 protein is CASSISTGASYGYTF. The CDR3 DNA reads TGTGCCAGTAGTATATCTACAGGGGCCTCCTATGGCTACACCTTC. Combining the CDR3 with reference TRBV19 and TRBJ1-2 gives the whole variable domain DGGITQSPKYLFRKEGQNVTLSCEQNLNHDAMYWYRQDPGQGLRLIYYSQIVNDFQKGDIAEGYSVSREKKESFPLTVTSAQKNPTAFYLCASSISTGASYGYTFGSGTRLTVV.